This TCR beta chain originates from a study of blood T cell repertoires in COVID-19. Clones were read by immunoSEQ multiplex PCR, and TCRdb kept only the in-frame ones, dropping some. The sample includes 190,000 or so clones, 75% to 85% of them seen just once. Germline loops: CDR1 LGHNA, CDR2 YNFKEQ. The V gene end was trimmed by 0 bases and the J gene end by 5 bases; junction bases not matched to a gene: 6. The CDR3 loop spans 16 amino acids. The sequence was collected from a man aged 35 to 55 who had recovered from COVID-19. The chain joins TRBV4-2 to TRBJ2-3; 9 bases match TRBD2. The sequencing input was PBMCs or T cells enriched from blood (not recorded which). CDR3 sequence reads: CASSQDQEAGGDTQYF. In DNA, the CDR3 is TGTGCCAGCAGCCAAGATCAGGAAGCGGGGGGAGATACGCAGTATTTT.